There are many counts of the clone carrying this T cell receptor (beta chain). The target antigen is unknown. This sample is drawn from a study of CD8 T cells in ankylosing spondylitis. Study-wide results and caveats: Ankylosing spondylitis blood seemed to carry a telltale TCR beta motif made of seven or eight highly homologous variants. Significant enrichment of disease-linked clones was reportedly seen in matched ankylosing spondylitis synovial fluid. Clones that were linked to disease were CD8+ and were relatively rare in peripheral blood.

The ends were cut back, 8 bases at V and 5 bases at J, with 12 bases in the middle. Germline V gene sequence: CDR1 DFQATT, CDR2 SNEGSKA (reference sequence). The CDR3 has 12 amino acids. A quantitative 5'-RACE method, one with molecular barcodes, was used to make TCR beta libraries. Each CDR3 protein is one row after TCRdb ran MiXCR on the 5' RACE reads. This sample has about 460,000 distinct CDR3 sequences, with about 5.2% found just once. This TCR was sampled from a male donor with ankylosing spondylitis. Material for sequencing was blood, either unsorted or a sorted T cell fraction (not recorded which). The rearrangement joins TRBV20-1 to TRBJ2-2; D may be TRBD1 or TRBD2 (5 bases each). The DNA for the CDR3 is TGCAGTCAACAGGAGGTGACCGGGGAGCTGTTTTTT. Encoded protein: CSQQEVTGELFF.